The rows below give T cell receptor beta chains drawn from one sample of a study of regulatory T cells in long-lasting Graves disease. Each CDR3 protein gets one entry after TCRdb re-called the multiplex PCR reads with MiXCR. The table includes roughly 700,000 distinct CDR3 sequences, about 32% detected once. Specimen: peripheral blood mononuclear cells (PBMCs), collected when the disease was refractory, from a patient treated with antithyroid drugs. The receptors here all came from a female donor with Graves disease. CDR3s include the opening cysteine and the closing phenylalanine or tryptophan. The D gene is left open where the match is weak. Clone size appears in some rows only: once, few, many, or a class for an expanded clone.

j_call	d_call	clone_size	v_call	cdr3_nt	cdr3_aa
TRBJ1-6	TRBD1	NA	TRBV12-3/TRBV12-4	TGTGCCAGCAGTTTAGGGGGACAGGGGAACTCACCCCTCCACTTT	CASSLGGQGNSPLHF
TRBJ2-5	NA	few	TRBV9	TGTGCCAGCAGCGCCGGGACGGAAAAAGAGACCCAGTACTTC	CASSAGTEKETQYF
TRBJ1-1	NA	NA	TRBV19	TGTGCCAGTAGTTTACAACCGCCCCTCACTGAAGCTTTCTTT	CASSLQPPLTEAFF
TRBJ1-4	TRBD1	NA	TRBV6-5	TGTGCCAGCAGTTACGACAGGGCAACTAATGAAAAACTGTTTTTT	CASSYDRATNEKLFF
TRBJ1-3	NA	NA	TRBV6-2/TRBV6-3	TGTGCCAGCAGTCAGAGGGAGTTAGACGCCATATATTTT	CASSQRELDAIYF
TRBJ1-1	TRBD1	few	TRBV6-2/TRBV6-3	TGTGCCAGCTTGGACAGGGGGGTCACTGAAGCTTTCTTT	CASLDRGVTEAFF
TRBJ2-5	NA	few	TRBV10-3	TGTGCCATCAGTGCTGGACAGAATGACCGAGAGACCCAGTACTTC	CAISAGQNDRETQYF
TRBJ1-1	TRBD1	NA	TRBV30	TGTGCCCGACGGGTACAGGGGCTCGCTGAAGCTTTCTTT	CARRVQGLAEAFF
TRBJ1-6	TRBD1	NA	TRBV28	TGTGCCAGCAGTTCGTTACAGGGGGGGGTGCATTCACCCCTCCACTTT	CASSSLQGGVHSPLHF
TRBJ1-1	NA	NA	TRBV19	TGTGCCAGTAGTATAGGTGGGGTAGATGAAGCTTTCTTT	CASSIGGVDEAFF
TRBJ1-1	NA	NA	TRBV5-4	TGTGCCAGCCACGACAGGCGGAACACTGAAGCTTTCTTT	CASHDRRNTEAFF
TRBJ1-2	TRBD1	NA	TRBV12-3/TRBV12-4	TGTGCCAGCAGCCCGGACAGGGGCGGTGGCTACACCTTC	CASSPDRGGGYTF
TRBJ2-3	NA	few	TRBV3-1	TGTGCCAGCAGCCAAGATGTTGACTACCTTAGCACAGATACGCAGTATTTT	CASSQDVDYLSTDTQYF
TRBJ2-7	TRBD2	many	TRBV7-2	TGTGCCAGCAGTTCGTTAGCGGGGGGCACCTACGAGCAGTACTTC	CASSSLAGGTYEQYF
TRBJ2-7	TRBD2	few	TRBV6-1	TGTGCCAGCAGTATCACTAGCGCGACCTACGAGCAGTACTTC	CASSITSATYEQYF
TRBJ1-2	TRBD1	many	TRBV28	TGTGCCAGCGGCAGGGGGCTGACCATCTATGGCTACACCTTC	CASGRGLTIYGYTF
TRBJ1-2	NA	few	TRBV12-3/TRBV12-4	TGTGCCAGCAGTCATCCGACAGTATATGGCTACACCTTC	CASSHPTVYGYTF
TRBJ1-4	NA	NA	TRBV7-9	TGTGCCAGCAGCCCACGGGCTCTGAGGGAATATGAAAAACTGTTTTTT	CASSPRALREYEKLFF
TRBJ2-5	NA	few	TRBV11-2	TGTGCCAGCAGCTTAGCCCCGGTCCCCTCGGAGACCCAGTACTTC	CASSLAPVPSETQYF
TRBJ1-5	NA	NA	TRBV19	TGTGCCAGTAGTATGACAGAAAATCAGCCCCAGCATTTT	CASSMTENQPQHF
TRBJ2-7	TRBD1	NA	TRBV11-2	TGTGCCAGCAACCCGACAGGGGTAGCCTACGAGCAGTACTTC	CASNPTGVAYEQYF
TRBJ2-7	NA	few	TRBV6-2/TRBV6-3	TGTGCCAGCAGCCCGACACGGGGGAAGTACGAGCAGTACTTC	CASSPTRGKYEQYF
TRBJ1-2	NA	few	TRBV12-3/TRBV12-4	TGTGCCAGCAACTTGAGGGGGAGAGCCGCCTATGGCTACACCTTC	CASNLRGRAAYGYTF
TRBJ1-4	NA	few	TRBV24-1	TGTGCCACCAGTGATTTTGAAAAACTGTTTTTT	CATSDFEKLFF
TRBJ1-5	TRBD1	NA	TRBV5-6	TGTGCCAGCAGCTTGGCCGGGACAGCAAGCAATCAGCCCCAGCATTTT	CASSLAGTASNQPQHF
TRBJ1-2	NA	once	TRBV5-5	TGTGCCAGCAGCGCCGGACAGAACCTCTATGGCTACACCTTC	CASSAGQNLYGYTF
TRBJ1-2	NA	few	TRBV11-2	TGTGCCAGCAGCTCGGGCCCGAGGAATTATGGCTACACCTTC	CASSSGPRNYGYTF
TRBJ1-1	NA	NA	TRBV20-1	TGCAGTGCTAGGGCGGGGAACACTGAAGCTTTCTTT	CSARAGNTEAFF
TRBJ2-1	NA	NA	TRBV7-2	TGTGCCAGCAGCTTAGCTCCCCCGCGGCAGTTCTTC	CASSLAPPRQFF
TRBJ2-7	NA	many	TRBV12-3/TRBV12-4	TGTGCCAGCAAGCACGGGATCGAGCAGTACTTC	CASKHGIEQYF
TRBJ1-1	TRBD1	few	TRBV7-9	TGTGCCAGCAGCTTAGCCGGCAGGGGGGAAGCTTTCTTT	CASSLAGRGEAFF
TRBJ1-1	NA	many	TRBV28	TGTGCCAGCAGTTTGTGGGGGAACACTAAAGCTTTCTTT	CASSLWGNTKAFF
TRBJ1-1	NA	few	TRBV6-5	TGTGCCAGCAGTTGGAAAGGGCTAGGCAGGGGAGGTAATGAAGCTTTCTTT	CASSWKGLGRGGNEAFF
TRBJ2-7	TRBD2	many	TRBV12-3/TRBV12-4	TGTGCCAGCAGTCTTAAGCGGGAGCTGGAGCAGTACTTC	CASSLKRELEQYF
TRBJ1-5	TRBD1	many	TRBV12-5	TGTGCTAGTGGTTTGTTCCTAAGGGACAGGCCCAATCAGCCCCAGCATTTT	CASGLFLRDRPNQPQHF
TRBJ2-7	TRBD1	many	TRBV28	TGTGCCAGCAGTTGGGCCGGGACAGGGTGGGAGCAGTACTTC	CASSWAGTGWEQYF
TRBJ2-5	NA	NA	TRBV7-9	TGTGCCAGCAGCACCCCGGAACCTCGTCCGGACGGCATCTTCCAAGAGACCCAGTACTTC	CASSTPEPRPDGIFQETQYF
TRBJ2-5	TRBD2	few	TRBV27	TGTGCCAGCAGTTTATTTGCCCCCGGGACTAGCGGGATGAAACTATGGCAAGAGACCCAGTACTTC	CASSLFAPGTSGMKLWQETQYF
TRBJ1-1	TRBD1	many	TRBV12-3/TRBV12-4	TGTGCCAGCAGTGCCAGGGACAGTGAAGCTTTCTTT	CASSARDSEAFF
TRBJ1-5	NA	few	TRBV2	TGTGCCAGCACGGCCGCAGCAAATCAGCCCCAGCATTTT	CASTAAANQPQHF
TRBJ1-6	TRBD1	few	TRBV25-1	TGTGCCAGCAGTGATGGGGATCAGGGGGTAGGAAATTCACCCCTCCACTTT	CASSDGDQGVGNSPLHF
TRBJ2-7	TRBD2	NA	TRBV20-1	TGCAGTGCCCGAATCGGGACTAGCGGAAGATACGAGCAGTACTTC	CSARIGTSGRYEQYF
TRBJ2-7	NA	NA	TRBV19	TGTGCCAGTAGTATCCAAGCGGCCTCCTCCTACGAGCAGTACTTC	CASSIQAASSYEQYF
TRBJ2-2	TRBD1	few	TRBV12-3/TRBV12-4	TGTGCCAGCTTTCAGACAGGGAACACCGGGGAGCCGTTTTTT	CASFQTGNTGEPFF
TRBJ1-2	NA	NA	TRBV29-1	TGCAGCGTCCCTGTGAACTATGGCTACACCTTC	CSVPVNYGYTF
TRBJ1-6	NA	NA	TRBV2	TGTGCCAGCATTCGGGACACCGGAGGTAATTCACCCCTCCACTTT	CASIRDTGGNSPLHF
TRBJ2-7	TRBD2	NA	TRBV20-1	TGCAGTGCTCTGGGACTAGCGGACTTCTACGAGCAGTACTTC	CSALGLADFYEQYF
TRBJ2-5	TRBD2	few	TRBV24-1	TGTGCCACCAGTGAAATTAGACTAGCGACCCAAGAGACCCAGTACTTC	CATSEIRLATQETQYF
TRBJ2-7	TRBD1	NA	TRBV9	TGTGCCAGCAGCGTATACTGGGACAGAGTCTACGAGCAGTACTTC	CASSVYWDRVYEQYF
TRBJ1-2	TRBD1	NA	TRBV27	TGTGCCAGCAGGATTCCGGGGGACAGGGCGGATGGCTACACCTTC	CASRIPGDRADGYTF
TRBJ1-2	NA	many	TRBV2	TGTGCCAGCAGTCTACAGTATGGCTACACCTTC	CASSLQYGYTF
TRBJ1-6	TRBD1	NA	TRBV20-1	TGCAGTGCTCCTAGGCGTGTAGGACAGGGGATGTCACCCCTCCACTTT	CSAPRRVGQGMSPLHF
TRBJ1-5	NA	NA	TRBV19	TGTGCCAGTAGCCCCGGGCTGAGCGATCAGCCCCAGCATTTT	CASSPGLSDQPQHF
TRBJ1-2	TRBD1	few	TRBV7-9	TGTGCCAGCATTCGAGACAGGGCGAAGGGCTACACCTTC	CASIRDRAKGYTF
TRBJ1-2	TRBD1	many	TRBV13	TGTGCCAGCAGCTCGGACAGGTATTATGGCTACACCTTC	CASSSDRYYGYTF